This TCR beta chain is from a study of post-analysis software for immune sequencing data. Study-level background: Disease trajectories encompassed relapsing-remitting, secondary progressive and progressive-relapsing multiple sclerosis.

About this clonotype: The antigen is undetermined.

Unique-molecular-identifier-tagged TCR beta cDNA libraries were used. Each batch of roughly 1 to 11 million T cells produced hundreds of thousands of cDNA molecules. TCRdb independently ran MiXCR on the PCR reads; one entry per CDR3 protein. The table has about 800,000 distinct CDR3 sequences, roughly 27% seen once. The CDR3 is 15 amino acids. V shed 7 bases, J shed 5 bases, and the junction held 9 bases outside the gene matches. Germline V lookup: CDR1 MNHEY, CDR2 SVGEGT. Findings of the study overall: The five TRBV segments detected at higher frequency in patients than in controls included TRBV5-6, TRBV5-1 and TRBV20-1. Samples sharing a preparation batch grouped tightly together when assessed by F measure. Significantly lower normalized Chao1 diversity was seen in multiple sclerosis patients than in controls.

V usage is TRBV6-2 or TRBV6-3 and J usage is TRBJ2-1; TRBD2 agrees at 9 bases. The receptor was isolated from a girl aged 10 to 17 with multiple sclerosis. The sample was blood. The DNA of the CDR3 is TGTGCCAGCAATCCCGGGACTAGCAGAGACAATGAGCAGTTCTTC. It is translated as CASNPGTSRDNEQFF.